This TCR beta chain was retrieved from a study of neurological immune-mediated disorders. TCRdb ran MiXCR on the 5' RACE reads and lists one entry per CDR3 protein. This sample has about 16,000 distinct CDR3 sequences, with about 20% found just once. CDR1 and CDR2 from the germline V gene are KGHSH and LQKENI. This CDR3 spans 14 amino acids. V dropped 4 bases and J dropped 3 bases, with 12 bases sitting between them. There are many counts of this clonotype. The chain has TRBV18 and TRBJ1-2, with unresolved D. The specimen was PBMCs. The receptor comes from a man aged 50 to 59 in good health. The CDR3 sequence is CASSQVRGYYGYTF. The CDR3, as DNA: TGTGCCAGCTCACAGGTGCGGGGATACTATGGCTACACCTTC.